This T cell receptor beta chain was profiled in a study of cytomegalovirus exposure and HLA in healthy donors. Overall study results and limits: The study designated 164 TCR beta chains cytomegalovirus-associated. A classifier reportedly called cytomegalovirus status with high sensitivity and specificity.

Concerning this clone: No antigen is known for it.

The donors were part of the validation cohort, which consisted of about 120 subjects and was separate from the first cohort of 666 subjects. Produced via immunoSEQ multiplex PCR; TCRdb's table is partial and in-frame only. The table lists about 54,000 clones, about 92% of them singletons. This CDR3 spans 14 amino acids. The germline gives CDR1 MNHNY, CDR2 SVGAGI (reference sequence). Deletions cut 0 bases from V and 2 bases from J, with 7 bases between. Material: PBMCs. V is TRBV6-6 and J is TRBJ1-2; D is unclear. The source of this sequence is a woman aged 18-29 years in good health and CMV-seropositive. CDR3 nucleotide sequence: TGTGCCAGCAGTTACTCGAGCGAGAACTATGGCTACACCTTC. Amino acid sequence: CASSYSSENYGYTF.